These T cell receptor beta chains were read from a single sample in a study of shared clonotypes between healthy human individuals. The assay was immunoSEQ multiplex PCR, and TCRdb's table has in-frame clones only and misses some. The sample lists just over 2,000,000 clones, approximately 95% seen once, with 0.9% to 1.4% in the top ten. The sequenced material came from naive CD8+ T cells sorted from blood. The source is a young man in good health. Both conserved end residues are part of each CDR3. The order of the fields is V gene, clone size, D gene, J gene, CDR3 DNA, CDR3 protein. A D gene is named only where the DNA matches it firmly. Expanded clones get a size class; other rows say once, few or many, or leave the size out.

v_call: TRBV2; clone_size: .; d_call: .; j_call: TRBJ1-4; cdr3_nt: TGTGCCAGCAGTGGAGGGGGTGAACTGTTTTTT; cdr3_aa: CASSGGGELFF
v_call: TRBV9; clone_size: .; d_call: .; j_call: TRBJ2-7; cdr3_nt: TGTGCCAGCAGCGAACAAAGCGCCACCTACGAGCAGTACTTC; cdr3_aa: CASSEQSATYEQYF
v_call: TRBV5-1; clone_size: .; d_call: .; j_call: TRBJ2-7; cdr3_nt: TGCGCCAGCAGCTTCTCCCAGGGTCTTTACGAGCAGTACTTC; cdr3_aa: CASSFSQGLYEQYF
v_call: TRBV30; clone_size: .; d_call: .; j_call: TRBJ2-7; cdr3_nt: TGTGCCTGGAGTTTGGGGCAGGCCTACGAGCAGTACTTC; cdr3_aa: CAWSLGQAYEQYF
v_call: TRBV28; clone_size: .; d_call: .; j_call: TRBJ1-1; cdr3_nt: TGTGCCAGCAGTTTAAGTGGAGGGTCGGATGAAGCTTTCTTT; cdr3_aa: CASSLSGGSDEAFF
v_call: TRBV11-2; clone_size: .; d_call: TRBD1; j_call: TRBJ2-7; cdr3_nt: TGTGCCAGCAGCTTGTTTACAGGGGGGTCCTACGAGCAGTACTTC; cdr3_aa: CASSLFTGGSYEQYF
v_call: TRBV5-1; clone_size: .; d_call: .; j_call: TRBJ2-7; cdr3_nt: TGCGCCAGCAGCTTGAATATGGCAGGGTACGAGCAGTACTTC; cdr3_aa: CASSLNMAGYEQYF
v_call: TRBV2; clone_size: .; d_call: .; j_call: TRBJ2-5; cdr3_nt: TGTGCCAGCAGTGAAAAATCACTCCAAGAGACCCAGTACTTC; cdr3_aa: CASSEKSLQETQYF
v_call: TRBV7-8; clone_size: .; d_call: .; j_call: TRBJ2-1; cdr3_nt: TGTGCCAGCAGCTTAGTTAGTCTCGGGGAGCAGTTCTTC; cdr3_aa: CASSLVSLGEQFF
v_call: TRBV5-6; clone_size: .; d_call: TRBD2; j_call: TRBJ2-7; cdr3_nt: TGTGCCAGCAGCCCCAGTGGGGGCGGGGGGGCCTACGAGCAGTACTTC; cdr3_aa: CASSPSGGGGAYEQYF
v_call: TRBV6-6; clone_size: .; d_call: .; j_call: TRBJ1-1; cdr3_nt: TGTGCCAGCACCCCCTTGAACACTGAAGCTTTCTTT; cdr3_aa: CASTPLNTEAFF
v_call: TRBV19; clone_size: .; d_call: .; j_call: TRBJ2-7; cdr3_nt: TGTGCCAGTAGTATAGACCCGTGGACCTACGAGCAGTACTTC; cdr3_aa: CASSIDPWTYEQYF
v_call: TRBV19; clone_size: .; d_call: TRBD2; j_call: TRBJ2-1; cdr3_nt: TGTGCCAGTACCTCCGGACTAGCGGGGGATGGTGAGCAGTTCTTC; cdr3_aa: CASTSGLAGDGEQFF
v_call: TRBV5-6; clone_size: .; d_call: .; j_call: TRBJ1-1; cdr3_nt: TGTGCCAGCAAGGCGAGCTGGGACACTGAAGCTTTCTTT; cdr3_aa: CASKASWDTEAFF
v_call: TRBV7-9; clone_size: .; d_call: .; j_call: TRBJ2-7; cdr3_nt: TGTGCCAGCAGCTTCAGTACAGACCCACAGTACGAGCAGTACTTC; cdr3_aa: CASSFSTDPQYEQYF
v_call: TRBV10-2; clone_size: once; d_call: .; j_call: TRBJ1-4; cdr3_nt: TGCGCCAGCAGCTTGGTTGGGGTAGAAGAAAAACTGTTTTTT; cdr3_aa: CASSLVGVEEKLFF
v_call: TRBV6-1; clone_size: once; d_call: .; j_call: TRBJ2-7; cdr3_nt: TGTGCCAGCAGTGAATGGGTCCCGCAGGGAGCCTACGAGCAGTACTTC; cdr3_aa: CASSEWVPQGAYEQYF
v_call: TRBV29-1; clone_size: .; d_call: .; j_call: TRBJ2-7; cdr3_nt: TGCAGCGTTGAAGGCGGCGGCTCCTACGAGCAGTACTTC; cdr3_aa: CSVEGGGSYEQYF
v_call: TRBV7-9; clone_size: .; d_call: TRBD1; j_call: TRBJ1-1; cdr3_nt: TGTGCCAGCAGGTCAGCCCCACAGGGGGCGGACACTGAAGCTTTCTTT; cdr3_aa: CASRSAPQGADTEAFF
v_call: TRBV7-9; clone_size: .; d_call: .; j_call: TRBJ2-1; cdr3_nt: TGTGCCAGCACCCAATTAAGGGGGAATGAGCAGTTCTTC; cdr3_aa: CASTQLRGNEQFF
v_call: TRBV5-1; clone_size: .; d_call: TRBD1; j_call: TRBJ1-2; cdr3_nt: TGCGCCAGCAGCTTGGCCGAGACAGGGGTCCATGGCTACACCTTC; cdr3_aa: CASSLAETGVHGYTF
v_call: TRBV4-2; clone_size: .; d_call: .; j_call: TRBJ2-1; cdr3_nt: TGTGCCAGCAGCCAAGAAATTTCCGCGGGAAACTACAATGAGCAGTTCTTC; cdr3_aa: CASSQEISAGNYNEQFF
v_call: TRBV29-1; clone_size: .; d_call: TRBD1; j_call: TRBJ1-2; cdr3_nt: TGCAGCGTTGAAATTTGGAATGACAGGGCTAACTATGGCTACACCTTC; cdr3_aa: CSVEIWNDRANYGYTF
v_call: TRBV5-6; clone_size: .; d_call: .; j_call: TRBJ1-5; cdr3_nt: TGTGCCAGCAGCTTCTCGGGGAATTACCAGCCCCAGCATTTT; cdr3_aa: CASSFSGNYQPQHF
v_call: TRBV20-1; clone_size: .; d_call: .; j_call: TRBJ1-2; cdr3_nt: TGCAGTGCTCCCCAGGGAGACGGCTACACCTTC; cdr3_aa: CSAPQGDGYTF
v_call: TRBV28; clone_size: .; d_call: .; j_call: TRBJ2-1; cdr3_nt: TGTGCCAGCAGGAAGGACAGTTACTACAATGAGCAGTTCTTC; cdr3_aa: CASRKDSYYNEQFF